The present T cell receptor (beta chain) was sequenced within a study of blood T cell repertoires in COVID-19. Some clones are missing from TCRdb's copy, which holds only in-frame ones; the method was immunoSEQ multiplex PCR. The table has some 120,000 clones, around four fifths seen once; the top ten hold 0.65% to 0.9%. V lost 6 bases and J 3 bases, leaving 15 bases between the germline ends. CDR1 is SQVTM, CDR2 ANQGSEA, per germline. The CDR3 contains 13 residues. The chain joins TRBV29-1 to TRBJ2-7; tentatively, D is TRBD1 (5 bases). Sequenced material: peripheral blood. This TCR came from an older woman with acute or convalescent COVID-19. The CDR3 region has the DNA TGCAGCGTAAGTCGTGACAGTAACTACGAGCAGTACTTC. Residues: CSVSRDSNYEQYF.